The 26 T cell receptor beta chains below all came from one sample that was sequenced in a study of blood T cells in healthy people across ages. The use of a sample-barcoded 5' primer and a J-beta primer mix characterized a second PCR of roughly 6 to 11 cycles. One entry per CDR3 protein, called by TCRdb with MiXCR from the 5' RACE reads. Counted here are about 1.8 million distinct CDR3 sequences, roughly 52% occurring once; the ten biggest clones make up around 2.1%. Sequencing input: blood. Receptors originate from a woman aged 40-49 years in good health.

V gene TRBV3-1 combines with J gene TRBJ2-1, with a tentative D call TRBD2 (6 bases). This CDR3 region has 12 residues. With 5 bases removed from V and 8 bases from J, the gap between germline ends came to 10 bases. Germline lookup yields CDR1 LGHDT and CDR2 YNNKEL (reference sequence). The CDR3 reads CASSWGDHEQFF. CDR3 coding DNA: TGTGCCAGCAGCTGGGGGGACCATGAGCAGTTCTTC.

This clonotype was counted between two and nine times. This chain links TRBV20-1 with TRBJ2-7; 7 bases match TRBD2. Germline CDR1 and CDR2: DFQATT and SNEGSKA (reference sequence). J lost 4 bases, V lost 6 bases, and 21 bases had no gene match. This CDR3 has 17 amino acids. The CDR3 is CSARDYPMERGLYEQYF. The CDR3, as DNA: TGCAGTGCAAGGGACTACCCCATGGAGAGGGGACTTTACGAGCAGTACTTC.

Details on this clonotype: The junction and the germline gene differ at one end; a read error may be behind it. V usage is TRBV11-2 and J usage is TRBJ1-4; no reliable D call. Germline loops: CDR1 SGHAT, CDR2 FQNNGV. The CDR3 totals 15 residues. The CDR3 spells CVSSPIIATNEKLFF. CDR3 bases: TGTGTCAGCAGCCCAATTATTGCAACTAATGAAAAACTGTTTTTT.

The V call is TRBV9, the J call TRBJ2-1, with TRBD2 matching over 7 bases. Germline V CDR1 and CDR2: SGDLS, YYNGEE. The CDR3 loop spans 17 amino acids. V lost 0 bases, J lost 0 bases, and 6 bases stayed unmatched. CDR3 in amino acids: CASSVVPGGSSYNEQFF. In nucleotides, the CDR3 is TGTGCCAGCAGCGTAGTCCCGGGGGGAAGCTCCTACAATGAGCAGTTCTTC.

The chain joins TRBV6-2 or TRBV6-3 to TRBJ1-2; D is perhaps TRBD1 (6 bases). The germline V and J ends were trimmed by 6 bases and 4 bases, with 12 bases remaining between them. This CDR3 contains 13 residues. Germline V lookup: CDR1 MNHEY, CDR2 SVGEGT. The CDR3 DNA is TGTGCCAGCAGAGAGACAGGTAGCTATGGCTACACCTTC. Protein sequence: CASRETGSYGYTF.

The chain has TRBV11-2 and TRBJ2-5, with 10 bases matching TRBD2. From germline, CDR1 is SGHAT and CDR2 FQNNGV. Trimming cost V 4 bases and J 4 bases; bases outside gene matches: 6. The CDR3 sequence is 15 residues long. CDR3 DNA: TGTGCCAGCAGCTCCCTAGCGGGGGTCTCAGAGACCCAGTACTTC. Translating gives CASSSLAGVSETQYF.

This clonotype was recorded once. V usage is TRBV7-2 and J usage is TRBJ2-5; D is unresolved. Germline V gene data show CDR1 as SGHTA and CDR2 as FQGNSA. The CDR3 has 14 residues. V shed 3 bases and J shed 2 bases, with 10 bases lying between them. CDR3 sequence: CASSLRVAQETQYF. CDR3 sequence (DNA): TGTGCCAGCAGCTTGAGAGTTGCTCAAGAGACCCAGTACTTC. Full variable domain (outside the CDR3, taken from reference TRBV7-2 and TRBJ2-5): GAGVSQSPSNKVTEKGKDVELRCDPISGHTALYWYRQSLGQGLEFLIYFQGNSAPDKSGLPSDRFSAERTGGSVSTLTIQRTQQEDSAVYLCASSLRVAQETQYFGPGTRLLVL.

The rearrangement joins TRBV4-1 to TRBJ2-3, with 9 positions matching TRBD1. The CDR3 sequence is 15 residues long. Germline CDR1 is MGHRA and CDR2 is YSYEKL. Germline trimming cut 8 bases from V and 5 bases from J; bases unmatched to any gene: 11. DNA for the CDR3: TGCGCCAGCGGCCCATCGGGACAGGGTATAGATACGCAGTATTTT. Protein sequence: CASGPSGQGIDTQYF.

This clonotype was detected only a few times. The rearrangement joins TRBV29-1 to TRBJ2-1, with D possibly TRBD1 on 5 matching bases. Germline V gene lookup returns CDR1 SQVTM and CDR2 ANQGSEA. V gave up 7 bases and J gave up 0 bases, with 13 bases separating them. The CDR3 runs to 14 residues. The CDR3 protein is CSAIQVYSYNEQFF. Written as DNA, the CDR3 is TGCAGCGCCATACAGGTTTACTCCTACAATGAGCAGTTCTTC.

The chain carries TRBV20-1 and TRBJ1-5; no clear D. Per the germline V gene, CDR1 is DFQATT and CDR2 is SNEGSKA (reference sequence). The CDR3 consists of 11 residues. CDR3 loop: CRGNRHQPQHF. The CDR3 coding sequence is TGCAGGGGTAACCGTCATCAGCCCCAGCATTTT.

The J gene is TRBJ2-3, the V gene TRBV9; D may be TRBD1 (6 bases). V lost 6 bases to trimming and J lost 1 base, with 21 bases between them. Germline values: CDR1 SGDLS, CDR2 YYNGEE. The CDR3 runs 17 residues. CDR3 in amino acids: CASTDRTAITGTDTQYF. DNA for the CDR3: TGTGCCAGCACCGACAGGACCGCCATAACGGGCACAGATACGCAGTATTTT.

About this clonotype itself: A read error may account for a junction end that differs from germline. The rearrangement joins TRBV7-7 to TRBJ2-5, with 8 bases aligning to TRBD2. The CDR3 spans 16 residues. Germline V gene data show CDR1 as SSHAT and CDR2 as FNYEAQ (reference sequence). CDR3 DNA: TGTGCTAGCAGCTTAAGCGGGGGTTCCCTCCAAGAGACCCAGTACTTC. It translates to CASSLSGGSLQETQYF.

Notes on this clonotype: A junction end diverges from the germline sequence, so it may reflect a read error. This chain uses TRBV7-9 with TRBJ2-6, with TRBD1 matching over 11 bases. CDR1 SEHNR and CDR2 FQNEAQ come from the germline V gene (reference sequence). The CDR3 extends over 18 amino acids. The DNA of the CDR3 is TGTGCCAGCAGCTTCGGGACAGGGGGACTTTCTGGGGCCAGCGTCCTGACTTTC. Translation gives CASSFGTGGLSGASVLTF.

The V and J genes are TRBV5-1 and TRBJ2-2; D may be TRBD1 (6 bases). Germline assignment: CDR1 SGHRS and CDR2 YFSETQ. V lost 6 bases, J lost 4 bases, and 13 bases lay in between. The CDR3 runs to 14 residues. In DNA, the CDR3 is TGCGCCAGCACCTTCGGACAGAGCACCGGGGAGCTGTTTTTT. Its protein product is CASTFGQSTGELFF.

This chain links TRBV12-5 with TRBJ2-4; TRBD1 is a possible D gene (6 bases). Germline V gene data show CDR1 as LGHNT and CDR2 as FRNRAP. Trimming left V 2 bases short and J 13 bases short, with 15 bases between. The CDR3 is 13 residues long. The CDR3 nucleotides are TGTGCTAGTGGTTTGCCTCACCCGGACAGACAGTACTTC. Its protein product is CASGLPHPDRQYF.

This clonotype was detected a few times. V and J are TRBV7-2 and TRBJ1-2, with 10 positions matching TRBD1. Germline CDR1 is SGHTA and CDR2 is FQGNSA. This CDR3 has 15 amino acids. J lost 4 bases, V lost 4 bases, and 6 bases had no gene match. CDR3 in DNA: TGTGCCAGCAGCTCCAGGGACAGGGGAGGCTATGGCTACACCTTC. Residues: CASSSRDRGGYGYTF.

This clonotype has only one observation. The chain couples TRBV9 to TRBJ1-4; a possible D gene is TRBD1 (6 bases). CDR3 length: 15 residues. Trimming shortened V by 3 bases and J by 1 base, and 10 bases separated the two germline ends. From germline, CDR1 is SGDLS and CDR2 YYNGEE. The DNA of the CDR3 is TGTGCCAGCAGCGGCAGGGGCGAAACTAATGAAAAACTGTTTTTT. Its translation is CASSGRGETNEKLFF.

The table lists this clonotype with a few counts. The chain has TRBV27 and TRBJ1-2, with 7 bases that match TRBD1. Trimming took 5 bases from V and 2 from J; bases not matched to a gene: 11. The CDR3 spans 16 residues. Looked up from germline, CDR1 is MNHEY and CDR2 is SMNVEV (reference sequence). CDR3 bases: TGTGCCAGCAGTACCCTACAGGGGTCAGCGAACTATGGCTACACCTTC. Amino acid sequence: CASSTLQGSANYGYTF.

The genes are TRBV19 and TRBJ2-3, with 11 bases matching TRBD2. V lost 6 bases to trimming and J lost 6 bases; unmatched junction nucleotides: 14. Germline V gives CDR1 LNHDA, CDR2 SQIVND (reference sequence). There are 17 residues in the CDR3. The CDR3 loop is CASSAEGSGGAGDTQYF. DNA of the CDR3: TGTGCCAGTAGCGCCGAGGGTAGCGGGGGGGCCGGTGATACGCAGTATTTT.

V and J are TRBV14 and TRBJ1-2; the match to TRBD1 covers 9 bases. V lost 4 bases and J lost 3; bases outside the gene matches: 12. The CDR3 contains 17 residues. Germline V gene sequence: CDR1 SGHDN, CDR2 FVKESK. The chain's CDR3 is CASSRRGQGGRHYGYTF. CDR3 nucleotide sequence: TGTGCCAGCAGCCGACGGGGACAGGGTGGGAGGCACTATGGCTACACCTTC.

DNA of the CDR3: TGCAGTGCTAGGTGGGACGTCCCGAGCAGCAATCAGCCCCAGCATTTT. Protein: CSARWDVPSSNQPQHF. This chain joins TRBV20-1 and TRBJ1-5; a weak D match, TRBD1 (5 bases). CDR1 and CDR2 from the germline V gene are DFQATT and SNEGSKA (reference sequence). This CDR3 has 16 amino acids. Trimming stripped 3 bases from V and 1 base from J, with 16 bases between.

The chain has TRBV6-5 and TRBJ2-5; D not certain. The V end lost 6 bases, the J end lost 2 bases, and 13 bases lay between the germline ends. The CDR3 loop spans 14 amino acids. Germline lookup yields CDR1 MNHEY and CDR2 SVGAGI. CDR3 in amino acids: CASRVDGKQETQYF. The CDR3 DNA reads as TGTGCCAGCAGAGTGGACGGAAAACAAGAGACCCAGTACTTC.

The chain uses TRBV12-3 or TRBV12-4 and TRBJ1-5, with D perhaps matching TRBD1 (5 bases). This CDR3 comprises 15 residues. Trimming removed 6 bases from V and 4 bases from J, with 16 bases in between. The chain's CDR3 is CASSPDPGENQPQHF. CDR3 bases: TGTGCCAGCAGCCCGGACCCGGGGGAAAATCAGCCCCAGCATTTT.

As concerns this clonotype: It may be a read error: a sequence one base away is much more abundant. This chain uses TRBV20-1 with TRBJ2-3; D is perhaps TRBD2 (6 bases). The CDR3 has 17 amino acids. CDR1 and CDR2 (germline): DFQATT, SNEGSKA (reference sequence). V lost 2 bases, J lost 1 base, and 19 bases lay in between. This chain's CDR3 is CSARPAGRGEGTDTQYF. The CDR3 DNA reads TGCAGTGCTAGACCGGCAGGGCGCGGGGAAGGCACAGATACGCAGTATTTT.

This clonotype was counted once. The V call is TRBV3-1, the J call TRBJ1-5, with D possibly matching TRBD1 (6 bases). Trimming left V 8 bases short and J 0 bases short, with 11 bases between. The length of the CDR3 is 14 residues. Per the germline V gene, CDR1 is LGHDT and CDR2 is YNNKEL (reference sequence). The CDR3 DNA follows: TGTGCCAGCGGAGGGGACATTAGCAATCAGCCCCAGCATTTT. Protein product: CASGGDISNQPQHF.

The chain uses TRBV20-1 and TRBJ2-3; 9 bases are shared with TRBD1. Germline V gene data show CDR1 as DFQATT and CDR2 as SNEGSKA (reference sequence). V lost 1 base to trimming and J lost 1 base; unmatched junction nucleotides: 15. The CDR3 length is 19 residues. The CDR3: CSARGSHRGRLGGTDTQYF. Written as DNA, the CDR3 is TGCAGTGCTAGAGGCTCGCACAGGGGGCGCCTAGGGGGCACAGATACGCAGTATTTT.